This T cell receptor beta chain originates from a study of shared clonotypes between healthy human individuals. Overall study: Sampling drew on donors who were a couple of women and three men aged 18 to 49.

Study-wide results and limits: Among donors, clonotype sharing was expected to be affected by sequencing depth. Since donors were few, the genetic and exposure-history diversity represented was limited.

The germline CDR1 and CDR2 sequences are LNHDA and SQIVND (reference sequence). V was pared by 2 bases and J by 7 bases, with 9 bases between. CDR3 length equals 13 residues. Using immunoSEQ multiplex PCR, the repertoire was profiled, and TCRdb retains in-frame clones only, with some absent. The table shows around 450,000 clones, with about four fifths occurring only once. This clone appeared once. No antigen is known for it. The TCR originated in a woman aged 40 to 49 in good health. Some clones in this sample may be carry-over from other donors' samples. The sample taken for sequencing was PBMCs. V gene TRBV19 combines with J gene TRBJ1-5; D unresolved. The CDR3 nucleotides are TGTGCCAGTAGTATAAAAGGACCCCAGCCCCAGCATTTT. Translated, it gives CASSIKGPQPQHF.